Listed here are 3 T cell receptor beta chains from one sample, sequenced in a study of human T cells and chemical hapten exposure. Via MiXCR, TCRdb re-called the RACE reads, giving one row per CDR3 protein. The data show roughly 30,000 distinct CDR3 sequences, over 9% seen once. Specified time point: patch test 2, 6 weeks after DPC sensitization. Specified treatment: therapeutic diphenylcyclopropenone sensitization with weekly scalp DPC. The input for sequencing was whole blood, taken in connection with sensitization to the hapten diphenylcyclopropenone (DPC). These receptor sequences come from a young man with alopecia areata. Some clones in this sample may be carry-over from other donors' samples.

This chain links TRBV4-2 with TRBJ1-5; TRBD1 aligns across 8 bases. V lost 3 bases to trimming and J lost 5 bases; unmatched junction nucleotides: 9. CDR1 is LGHNA, CDR2 YNFKEQ, per germline. This CDR3 has 16 amino acids. The CDR3 sequence is CASSQETGGPYQPQHF. As DNA, the CDR3 is TGTGCCAGCAGCCAGGAAACAGGGGGACCCTATCAGCCCCAGCATTTT.

This clonotype was counted ten times or more. The chain employs TRBV7-2 and TRBJ1-1; 7 positions match TRBD1. This CDR3 comprises 15 residues. Losses at the gene ends were 1 base for V and 1 base for J; bases not matched to a gene: 3. The germline V gene encodes CDR1 SGHTA and CDR2 FQGNSA. The DNA for the CDR3 is TGTGCCAGCAGCTTAGTGGCAGGGGGGAACACTGAAGCTTTCTTT. This sequence encodes CASSLVAGGNTEAFF.

This clonotype showed up many times. The chain links TRBV7-6 to TRBJ1-5; D call uncertain. The CDR3 sequence is 17 residues long. Germline-derived CDR1 and CDR2 are SGHVS and FNYEAQ. V lost 5 bases and J lost 0, with 17 bases in between. The CDR3 loop reads CASSPGRLTFSNQPQHF. The CDR3 DNA reads as TGTGCCAGCAGCCCCGGAAGGTTGACATTTAGCAATCAGCCCCAGCATTTT.